A selection of T cell receptor beta chains follows, all from one sample in a study of beta chain features in type 1 diabetes. Profiling relied on immunoSEQ multiplex PCR, and the TCRdb table lists in-frame clones only, not all of them. Of a few hundred thousand clones in the sample, about 14% were seen once. The material sequenced was naive CD4+ T cells from blood. The source is a woman under 30 in good health. The conserved cysteine and the conserved F or W are not part of the CDR3 here. The D gene is left open where the match is weak.

>NA|TRBV5-4
ASSLPQGVTGELF
>TRBD1|TRBV5-1
ASSFGTGIDEQF
>TRBD2|TRBV28
ASSGAGAGTDTQY
>TRBD2|TRBV7-3
ASSLGGGVGTDTQY
>NA|TRBV7-2
ASSLEGGRIKGYGIQY
>NA|TRBV14
ASSRGSASSSGANVLT
>TRBD1|TRBV9
ASSAGTGRNEQF
>NA|TRBV10-3
AISEGSGGRSGYT
>NA|TRBV7-2
ASSPRGENTGELF
>NA|TRBV4-3
ASSQDSRGDEQY
>NA|TRBV28
ASSQTQGSAF
>NA|TRBV30
AWSVEGRVTEAF
>TRBD2|TRBV6-1
ASRDPGLGFSEQY
>TRBD1|TRBV5-1
ASSLDAGQAYEQY
>TRBD1|TRBV9
ASSPRGWDSRYAF
>NA|TRBV28
ASSTEGSGANVLT
>TRBD1|TRBV18
ASSRRGTNEKLF
>TRBD2|TRBV7-3
ASSRTSGVSETQY
>TRBD1|TRBV29-1
SAMDRVNTEAF
>NA|TRBV30
AWSVWGRGNTEAF
>TRBD2|TRBV9
ASSARGLADRPVNYNEQF
>TRBD2|TRBV7-2
ASSLRVLADTDTQY
>TRBD1|TRBV6-6
ASWTGNQRGYT
>NA|TRBV30
AWSRRGGYGYT
>TRBD1|TRBV7-9
ASSPGGGLSDTQY
>NA|TRBV4-3
ASSQDSDTQY
>NA|TRBV4-1
ASSQERGNYGYT
>NA|TRBV27
ASSPPHRAGYT
>NA|TRBV2
ASSEFRSQETQY
>NA|TRBV4-3
ASSQDPLRDTQY
>NA|TRBV14
ASSPQWGGAYEQY
>NA|TRBV19
ASSERGFQPQH
>TRBD1|TRBV7-2
ASSSRTGSVEQY
>NA|TRBV5-1
ASSLETSSYEQY
>TRBD1|TRBV19
ASRQGSTDTQY
>TRBD2|TRBV7-8
ASRDKSRLAESSYEQY
>TRBD2|TRBV5-6
ASSFGLAGSYEQY
>NA|TRBV19
ATLRGSSYNEQF
>TRBD2|TRBV11-2
ASSLGLTSGRREQY
>NA|TRBV30
AWSRDIDTQY
>TRBD2|TRBV4-3
ASSHMLAGDPNEQF
>TRBD2|TRBV7-9
ASSSLLAGGPDEQY
>NA|TRBV4-1
ASSQERGGISANYGYT
>NA|TRBV7-9
ASSFGGQPQH
>NA|TRBV5-4
ASSLGQPIVTYEQY
>NA|TRBV30
AWSPGLGVGEQY
>TRBD1|TRBV15
ATSRDPRTGNQPQH